This T cell receptor beta chain appears in the sequencing data of a study of vaccination effects on CD4 cells after COVID-19 (dated by TCRdb to the early 2020s). The study in broad terms: Participants received two doses of either the BNT162b2 or the mRNA-1273 mRNA SARS-CoV-2 vaccine. Pre-vaccine samples from a couple of convalescent patients were drawn 16 days and one week before the first dose, 142 and 148 days after COVID-19 diagnosis. SARS-CoV-2 spike-specific CD4+ TCR repertoires from before and after mRNA vaccination were compared in COVID-19 convalescent patients and in infection-naive vaccine recipients. Altogether, some ten COVID-19 convalescent patients and 4 SARS-CoV-2-naive healthy vaccine recipients made up the full study. Cultures from other donors in the study were sequenced with the Oncomine TCR Beta short-read assay on an Illumina iSeq 100. Overall results and qualifications from the work: At late post-vaccination timepoints, both infection-induced and vaccine-induced clones showed marked clonal contraction, consistent with waning T cell responses. The study was limited by a small number of convalescent patients and lacked early post-infection timepoints. Among convalescent patients, the spike-reactive repertoire after vaccination was made up mainly of new vaccine-induced clones that were largely distinct from the clones induced by infection.

In the ViraFEST assay, PBMC were stimulated with viral peptide pools, and antigen-specific CD4+ T cell clonotypes were then identified by expansion using TCR sequencing. After around ten days of culture, CD4+ T cells were isolated with the EasySep CD4+ T cell isolation kit. Convalescent patients had PCR-confirmed SARS-CoV-2 infection between March and December 2020, before Alpha, Beta and Delta variants emerged in the United States. Approximately 2 million PBMC per well were cultured with 9 to 10 ug/ml peptides in IMDM containing approximately 4.5% human AB serum, around 10 IU/ml IL-2 and gentamicin. Half of the culture medium was replaced with fresh IL-2-containing medium on days 3 and 7. Unless noted otherwise, every peptide stimulation condition was grown in triplicate wells. PBMC were separated from whole blood using Ficoll-Paque Plus gradient centrifugation and were then either cryopreserved at -140C or used fresh. The QIAamp micro DNA kit was used to extract genomic DNA from the cultured CD4+ T cells.

Notes on this clone: Its specific antigen is unknown. No base qualities exist here, and no much larger clone lies one base off it.

According to the germline V gene, CDR1 reads KGHSH and CDR2 reads LQKENI. The V end gives up 3 bases and the J end 0 bases, leaving 5 bases in the junction not matched to a gene. The CDR3 has 16 amino acids, counting the end cysteine and phenylalanine. CDR3 DNA only is kept here, 48 bases in frame from base 1. Library method: the immunoSEQ multiplex PCR assay. DNA from the CD4+ T cells that had been cultured and isolated underwent TCR beta CDR3 sequencing. Turning to the authors' computational methods: The analysis removed non-productive TCR sequences, trimmed reads to the CDR3 region, and retained only CDR3s that were 7 or more amino acids long. The MANAFEST web app was used to pick out antigen-specific clonotypes by comparing their expansion in peptide wells with that in reference cultures. Positive clones required FDR<0.05 expansion versus reference and all other wells, odds ratio above 5, and frequency above 0.1% in two replicate wells. A clonotype was called cross-reactive if it was significantly expanded both in SARS-CoV-2 spike wells and in at least one common cold coronavirus spike condition. CDR3 similarity was assessed by Levenshtein distance using the stringdist R package, and unrooted trees were constructed with ape in R 3.6.1. The table comes from immuneACCESS by way of TCRdb, which keeps in-frame sequences with V and J called. Part of the clones is missing from these tables; in studies checked, under half for an unresolved V gene and the rest for unknown reasons. V and J calls and clone size follow that table, whereas D and trimming were derived from the DNA. Across this sample there are 30,000 or so clones, with approximately 78% seen only once. Of the sample, around 30% falls within the top ten clones.

Sequenced material: CD4+ T cells from PBMCs cultured with a peptide pool, taken before COVID-19 vaccination. The chain is assembled from TRBV18 and TRBJ1-2, with 9 middle bases fitting TRBD1. The sequence was obtained from a human donor who had a prior SARS-CoV-2 infection. In nucleotides, the sequence is TGTGCCAGCTCACCTGGCGGGGACAGGGCTAACTATGGCTACACCTTC. This is translated as CASSPGGDRANYGYTF. Reference TRBV18 and TRBJ1-2 proteins supply the regions before and after the CDR3; the full variable domain is: NAGVMQNPRHLVRRRGQEARLRCSPMKGHSHVYWYRQLPEEGLKFMVYLQKENIIDESGMPKERFSAEFPKEGPSILRIQQVVRGDSAAYFCASSPGGDRANYGYTFGSGTRLTVV.